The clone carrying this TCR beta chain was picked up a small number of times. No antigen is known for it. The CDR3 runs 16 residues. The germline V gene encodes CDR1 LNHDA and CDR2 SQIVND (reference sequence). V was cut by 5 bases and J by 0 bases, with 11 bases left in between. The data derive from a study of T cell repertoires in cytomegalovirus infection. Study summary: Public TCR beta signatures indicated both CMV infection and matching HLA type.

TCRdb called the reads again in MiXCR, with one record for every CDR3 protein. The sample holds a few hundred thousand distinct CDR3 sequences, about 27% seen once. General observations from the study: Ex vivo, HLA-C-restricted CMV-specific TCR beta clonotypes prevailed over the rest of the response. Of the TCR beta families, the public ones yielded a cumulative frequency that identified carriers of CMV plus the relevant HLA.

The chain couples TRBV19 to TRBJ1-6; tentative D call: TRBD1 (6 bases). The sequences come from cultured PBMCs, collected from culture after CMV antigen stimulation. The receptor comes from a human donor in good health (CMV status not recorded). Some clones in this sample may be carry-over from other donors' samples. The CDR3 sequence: CASSVRGDSYNSPLHF. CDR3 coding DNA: TGTGCCAGTAGTGTCAGGGGCGACTCCTATAATTCACCCCTCCACTTT. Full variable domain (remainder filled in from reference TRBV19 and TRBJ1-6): DGGITQSPKYLFRKEGQNVTLSCEQNLNHDAMYWYRQDPGQGLRLIYYSQIVNDFQKGDIAEGYSVSREKKESFPLTVTSAQKNPTAFYLCASSVRGDSYNSPLHFGNGTRLTVT.